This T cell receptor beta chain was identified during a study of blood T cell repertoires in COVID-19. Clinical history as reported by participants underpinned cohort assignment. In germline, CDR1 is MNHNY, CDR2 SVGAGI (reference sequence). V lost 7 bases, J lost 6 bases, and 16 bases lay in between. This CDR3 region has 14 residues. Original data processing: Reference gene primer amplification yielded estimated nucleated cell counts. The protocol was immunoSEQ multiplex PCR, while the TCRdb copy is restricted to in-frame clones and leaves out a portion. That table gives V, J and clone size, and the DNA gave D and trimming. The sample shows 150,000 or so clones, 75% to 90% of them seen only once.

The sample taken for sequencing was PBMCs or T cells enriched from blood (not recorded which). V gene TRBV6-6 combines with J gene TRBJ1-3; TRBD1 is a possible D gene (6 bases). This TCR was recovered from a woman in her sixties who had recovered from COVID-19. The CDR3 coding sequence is TGTGCCAGCATTCTAGGGGGTTCGGAAAACACCATATATTTT. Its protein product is CASILGGSENTIYF.